This TCR beta chain comes out of a study of T cell responses to AZD1222 COVID-19 vaccine. Study-wide findings and caveats: Donors were chiefly white British, with a greater number of females, and clonal diversity was perhaps underestimated.

TCRdb keeps only in-frame clones here, not all; method: immunoSEQ multiplex PCR. The data hold about 180,000 clones, with just under 90% observed a single time. Turning to this clone: Its antigen remains unidentified.

Germline CDR1 reads MNHEY; CDR2 reads SVGAGI. The CDR3 runs to 15 residues. The V gene end was trimmed by 2 bases and the J gene end by 4 bases; junction bases not matched to a gene: 3. The chain is built from TRBV6-5 and TRBJ1-2; TRBD1 matches 11 bases. This receptor was taken from an adult who received the MenACWY meningococcal vaccine as a control. The input for sequencing was peripheral blood, taken 28 days after the second dose of the MenACWY control vaccine. Here the CDR3 reads CASSYGTGGGYGYTF. The CDR3 DNA reads as TGTGCCAGCAGTTACGGGACAGGGGGGGGCTATGGCTACACCTTC.